This TCR beta chain was retrieved from a study of blood T cell repertoires in COVID-19. Study details: The origin of the acute and convalescent COVID-19 samples was the United States, Italy and Spain. From T cells, B-cell-depleted T cells, or PBMCs came the material, which was cDNA or gDNA.

TCRdb's table, derived via immunoSEQ multiplex PCR, lists solely in-frame clones and lacks some. This sample has approximately 400,000 clones, with more than 70% found just once. Participants' own reports of clinical history determined their cohort assignment. Germline V gene data show CDR1 as LNHDA and CDR2 as SQIVND (reference sequence). This CDR3 has 14 amino acids. Trimming removed 8 bases at V and 0 bases at J, with 11 bases between. The specimen was PBMCs or T cells enriched from blood (not recorded which). This TCR was sampled from a young man who had recovered from COVID-19. The rearrangement joins TRBV19 to TRBJ1-5; D call uncertain. The CDR3 sequence: CASSGSYSNQPQHF. In nucleotides, the CDR3 is TGTGCCAGTTCAGGATCATATAGCAATCAGCCCCAGCATTTT.